This T cell receptor beta chain was sequenced in a study of Graves' ophthalmopathy and Graves' hyperthyroidism. This clonotype appeared many times. Hyperthyroidism patients were newly diagnosed, under 2 months' duration, aged 18 to 65. Researchers turned away patients with other autoimmune diseases, uncontrolled infections, pregnancy or lactation. RNA transcripts were the template, and TCR beta CDR3 regions were amplified from them. Investigators did first-round RT-PCR with HTBI primers, then second-round multiplex PCR. TCRdb re-called the multiplex PCR reads through MiXCR, storing one row per CDR3 protein. The repertoire holds hundreds of thousands of distinct CDR3 sequences, with 21% as singletons. Sequencing was done on a sample of peripheral blood. The clonotype was recovered from a woman under 30 with stable Graves' hyperthyroidism.

Written as DNA, the CDR3 is TGCGCCAGCAGCCCTAGGGGAGCGGGAGTCACCTACGAGCAGTACTTC. It translates to CASSPRGAGVTYEQYF. The J gene is TRBJ2-7, the V gene TRBV4-1; 8 bases map to TRBD2. The CDR3 runs 16 residues. J lost 2 bases, V lost 4 bases, and 10 bases had no gene match. Germline V gene data show CDR1 as MGHRA and CDR2 as YSYEKL.